This TCR beta chain originates from a study of blood T cell repertoires in COVID-19 (dated by TCRdb to 2018 to 2020). With regard to the full study: Samples from collaborators originated in the United States, Italy and Spain and spanned both the acute and convalescent phases of COVID-19. Deeply sampled blood TCRbeta repertoires from subjects exposed to, actively infected with, or recovered from COVID-19 were included in the dataset. A freely available public database, intended as a resource for researchers studying the immune response to SARS-CoV-2, is where the repertoires were released. The material from the prospective study consisted of cDNA or gDNA derived from T cells, B-cell-depleted T cells, or PBMCs. Samples came from the ongoing ImmuneRACE study (first 160 participants) plus 1,254 subjects from 6 global collaborators. Sample metadata almost always included a de-identified subject ID, COVID-19 status, age in years and sex. Where HLA class I and class II types were available, the types were taken from metadata supplied by the sample provider, not from assay-based typing. The full study reports these points: The quantity of clinical and demographic metadata differed by source and by participant and was supplied without curation.

Counted from cysteine to phenylalanine, this CDR3 has 15 amino acids. The entry retains the CDR3 DNA only, 45 bases that are in frame from base 1. The germline V gene (reference sequence) specifies LNHDA as CDR1 and SQIVND as CDR2. Here V drops 6 bases and J drops 6 bases, and the junction holds 11 bases not matched to any gene. The collaborating institutions used their own protocols to collect whole blood in K2EDTA tubes. For TCRbeta analysis, collaborator samples were shipped as frozen whole blood, as isolated PBMCs, or as DNA extracted from either sample type. TCRbeta CDR3 regions were amplified from genomic DNA by means of the immunoSEQ Assay, a bias-controlled multiplex PCR. The study's own analysis went as follows. Nucleated cell counts per sample were estimated from amplification of reference gene primers within the assay. To quantify the absolute abundance of each unique TCRbeta CDR3 rearrangement, sequence reads were collapsed and filtered. For each sample, productive Simpson clonality was calculated by taking the square root of Simpson's diversity index across productive rearrangements. Here the immuneACCESS table is served through TCRdb, limited to in-frame sequences with V and J called. Missing clones are a known gap in these copies; in checked studies unresolved V genes cover under half, and the rest lacks a known reason. Clone size and the V and J calls come from that table; the DNA yielded D and trimming. Counted in this sample were approximately 50,000 clones; more than 80% of them appeared once. The ten largest clonotypes hold 16% of the sample.

As for this clone: Its antigen is not yet known. The input lacks base qualities; no much larger clone sits a single base away.

The chain was built from TRBV19 and TRBJ1-5; 7 middle bases align to TRBD1. The sequenced sample consisted of peripheral blood. The sequence was collected from a human donor in a cohort sampled during active COVID-19. The base sequence is TGTGCCAGTAGGGGACAGAAGTTGGTCGGTCAGCCCCAGCATTTT. Its protein product is CASRGQKLVGQPQHF.